This T cell receptor (beta chain) was observed in a study of cytomegalovirus exposure and HLA in healthy donors. About this clone: The antigen is not known.

Vbeta (60) and Jbeta (13) primers were used in the PCR. Sequencing used immunoSEQ multiplex PCR; TCRdb keeps in-frame clones, though not all of them. The sample records 120,000 or so clones, around 80% being singletons. Overall study results and limits: In an earlier analysis, most TCR beta V segments were productive about 87% or about 30% of the time. Listed as cytomegalovirus-associated were 150 to 200 TCR beta chains. The only immune exposure information that was available was CMV serostatus.

The CDR3 has 15 amino acids. Germline V gene data show CDR1 as MGHDK and CDR2 as SYGVNS. J gave up 1 base and V 1 base, and 2 bases lay outside the gene matches. The sequencing sample was made of PBMCs. The TCR originated in a man aged 25 to 40 in good health and CMV-seropositive. The chain is built from TRBV25-1 and TRBJ2-3; 7 bases line up with TRBD1. The CDR3 DNA reads as TGTGCCAGCAGTGAATTTCAGGGGGGCACAGATACGCAGTATTTT. Translated: CASSEFQGGTDTQYF.